Listed here are 18 T cell receptor beta chains from one sample, sequenced in a study of shared clonotypes between healthy human individuals. Naivety among CD8 cells was defined by CD45RO negativity and positive CCR7 selection, thereby excluding terminally differentiated effector memory CD45RA+ cells. The data were produced by immunoSEQ multiplex PCR, yet TCRdb's version contains in-frame clones alone and is incomplete. The sample records some 580,000 clones, 95% to 98% being singletons. Input material: naive CD8+ T cells sorted from blood. The receptors derive from a man aged 25 to 40 in good health.

The J gene is TRBJ1-2, the V gene TRBV10-3, with TRBD1 identical over 8 bases. V was clipped by 5 bases and J by 4 bases; unmatched bases: 12. The CDR3 loop spans 16 amino acids. Germline CDR1 ENHRY, CDR2 SYGVKD. The CDR3 is CAISLRQGSYGYGYTF. DNA for the CDR3: TGTGCCATCAGTTTGAGACAGGGGAGTTACGGCTATGGCTACACCTTC.

The V gene is TRBV10-2, the J gene TRBJ1-1; the D is unclear. Germline values: CDR1 WSHSY, CDR2 SAAADI. The CDR3 is 14 amino acids. V lost 3 bases to trimming and J lost 8 bases, with 16 bases between them. The DNA for the CDR3 is TGCGCCAGCAGTGATCCCTTTGTTGAGCGGGAAGCTTTCTTT. Amino acid sequence: CASSDPFVEREAFF.

This chain uses TRBV4-1 with TRBJ2-7; the D gene is possibly TRBD1 (6 bases). Germline values: CDR1 MGHRA, CDR2 YSYEKL. Trimming cost V 7 bases and J 3 bases, with 19 bases left between them. This CDR3 has 15 residues. This CDR3 reads CASILPGTKFYEQYF. CDR3 DNA: TGCGCCAGCATTCTCCCTGGGACAAAATTCTACGAGCAGTACTTC.

This chain connects TRBV27 to TRBJ1-1; 7 positions match TRBD1. CDR3 length equals 18 residues. V gave up 3 bases and J gave up 5 bases; unmatched junction bases: 18. CDR1 MNHEY and CDR2 SMNVEV come from the germline V gene (reference sequence). CDR3 nucleotide sequence: TGTGCCAGCAGTTTTACAATTACTAAGGGACAGAGGGGTACTGAAGCTTTCTTT. Residues: CASSFTITKGQRGTEAFF.

The sample holds one count of this clone. For the CDR3, the DNA is TGTGCCAGCAGTGAATGGGAGGGAGAGACCCAGTACTTC. This codes for CASSEWEGETQYF. The rearrangement uses TRBV25-1 and TRBJ2-5; the match to TRBD2 covers 7 bases. J was trimmed by 4 bases and V by 1 base; bases with no gene match: 0. The length of the CDR3 is 13 residues. CDR1 is MGHDK, CDR2 SYGVNS, per germline.

The V call is TRBV10-3, the J call TRBJ1-5; no definite D call. CDR1 ENHRY and CDR2 SYGVKD come from the germline V gene. This CDR3 spans 14 amino acids. The V end lost 10 bases, the J end lost 0 bases, and 13 bases lay between the germline ends. CDR3 loop: CATSEENSNQPQHF. The DNA for the CDR3 is TGTGCCACCTCCGAAGAAAATAGCAATCAGCCCCAGCATTTT.

The rearrangement links TRBV29-1 to TRBJ2-3, with D tentatively TRBD1 or TRBD2 (5 bases each). The CDR3 consists of 16 residues. The germline gives CDR1 SQVTM, CDR2 ANQGSEA. V shed 2 bases and J shed 1 base, with 16 bases lying between them. For the CDR3, the DNA is TGCAGCGTTGAACGGGAATTGAGGGGAGGCACAGATACGCAGTATTTT. It translates to CSVERELRGGTDTQYF.

This chain uses TRBV13 with TRBJ2-1, with TRBD1 matching 11 bases. The germline gives CDR1 PRHDT, CDR2 FYEKMQ (reference sequence). This CDR3 region has 13 residues. The V gene end was trimmed by 3 bases and the J gene end by 13 bases; junction bases not matched to a gene: 5. The CDR3 DNA sequence: TGTGCCAGCAGCTTCGGGACAGGGGGTGCCCAGTTCTTC. Protein: CASSFGTGGAQFF.

This clone turned up a few times. The same CDR3 also results from other DNA sequences found in this sample. The V gene is TRBV30, the J gene TRBJ1-5; D is unclear. V was trimmed by 3 bases and J by 2 bases, leaving 5 bases between them. The CDR3 consists of 12 residues. Germline assignment: CDR1 GTSNPN and CDR2 SVGIG (reference sequence). The DNA for the CDR3 is TGTGCCTGGAGCTCAGGCAATCAGCCCCAGCATTTT. Its translation: CAWSSGNQPQHF.

CDR3 in DNA: TGTGCCAGCAGTCCCCTTATGGGAGTGATTGATGAGCAGTTCTTC. Protein: CASSPLMGVIDEQFF. This rearrangement joins TRBV27 to TRBJ2-1, with a weak D call TRBD2 (5 bases). Germline CDR1 MNHEY, CDR2 SMNVEV (reference sequence). The CDR3 is 15 residues long. Deletions cut 5 bases from V and 8 bases from J, with 19 bases between.

The chain employs TRBV28 and TRBJ2-1; 7 bases are a match to TRBD2. From germline, CDR1 is MDHEN and CDR2 SYDVKM. Germline trimming cut 5 bases from V and 7 bases from J; bases unmatched to any gene: 2. The CDR3 totals 12 residues. Here the CDR3 reads CASSRSGNEQFF. The CDR3 bases are TGTGCCAGCAGTCGTAGCGGGAATGAGCAGTTCTTC.

The sample holds a few counts of this clone. The rearrangement links TRBV27 to TRBJ2-1; tentatively, D is TRBD1 (6 bases). Per germline, CDR1 MNHEY and CDR2 SMNVEV (reference sequence). V was pared by 8 bases and J by 0 bases, with 11 bases between. The CDR3 is 14 residues long. The chain's CDR3 is CASRQESSYNEQFF. CDR3 nucleotides: TGTGCCAGCCGACAGGAGAGCTCCTACAATGAGCAGTTCTTC.

This rearrangement joins TRBV7-9 to TRBJ2-7; TRBD1 agrees at 8 bases. Trimming removed 4 bases from V and 3 bases from J; junction bases left unmatched: 2. The CDR3 totals 13 residues. Germline lookup yields CDR1 SEHNR and CDR2 FQNEAQ (reference sequence). The CDR3 bases are TGTGCCAGCAGCTGGGACAGGAGCTACGAGCAGTACTTC. It yields the protein CASSWDRSYEQYF.

This clone appeared once. At one of its ends the junction is not consistent with the germline gene, which may arise from a read error. The chain is built from TRBV4-1 and TRBJ2-7; D is undetermined. Germline CDR1 and CDR2: MGHRA and YSYEKL. The CDR3 runs 12 residues. This chain's CDR3 is CASSKEPEEQYF. The DNA of the CDR3 is TGCGCCAGCAGCAAAGAACCCGAGGAGCAGTACTTC.

This rearrangement joins TRBV7-8 to TRBJ2-2; 16 nucleotides match TRBD2. Looked up from germline, CDR1 is SGHVS and CDR2 is FQNEAQ. With 4 bases clipped from V and 2 bases from J, the junction kept 13 bases outside the gene matches. The CDR3 runs 21 residues. The CDR3 DNA reads TGTGCCAGCAGCTCAGAACCGGGACTAGCGGGAGGGCGGGTTAACACCGGGGAGCTGTTTTTT. As protein: CASSSEPGLAGGRVNTGELFF.

The chain has TRBV7-9 and TRBJ2-2, with 13 positions matching TRBD2. Germline-derived CDR1 and CDR2 are SEHNR and FQNEAQ (reference sequence). The V and J ends lost 4 bases and 1 base, in that order; junction bases with no gene match: 6. This CDR3 contains 18 residues. The CDR3 coding sequence is TGTGCCAGCAGCTCCGGGACTAGCGGGACCTTGAACACCGGGGAGCTGTTTTTT. Its protein is CASSSGTSGTLNTGELFF.

The rearrangement joins TRBV29-1 to TRBJ1-2; perhaps TRBD1 as D (5 bases). Germline assignment: CDR1 SQVTM and CDR2 ANQGSEA. This CDR3 is built from 14 residues. V was trimmed by 3 bases and J by 4 bases, leaving 15 bases between them. The DNA of the CDR3 is TGCAGCGTTGAGGGGCCTGGGTACGGCTATGGCTACACCTTC. Translating gives CSVEGPGYGYGYTF. The variable domain in full, completed from reference TRBV29-1 and TRBJ1-2, reads SAVISQKPSRDICQRGTSLTIQCQVDSQVTMMFWYRQQPGQSLTLIATANQGSEATYESGFVIDKFPISRPNLTFSTLTVSNMSPEDSSIYLCSVEGPGYGYGYTFGSGTRLTVV.

V usage is TRBV6-6 and J usage is TRBJ2-2, with 8 bases aligning to TRBD2. Germline V gene lookup returns CDR1 MNHNY and CDR2 SVGAGI (reference sequence). V lost 7 bases, J lost 6 bases, and 7 bases stayed unmatched. The CDR3 has 14 residues. The CDR3 bases are TGTGCCAGCATTCATAGCGGGACTTCCGGGGAGCTGTTTTTT. Translated: CASIHSGTSGELFF.